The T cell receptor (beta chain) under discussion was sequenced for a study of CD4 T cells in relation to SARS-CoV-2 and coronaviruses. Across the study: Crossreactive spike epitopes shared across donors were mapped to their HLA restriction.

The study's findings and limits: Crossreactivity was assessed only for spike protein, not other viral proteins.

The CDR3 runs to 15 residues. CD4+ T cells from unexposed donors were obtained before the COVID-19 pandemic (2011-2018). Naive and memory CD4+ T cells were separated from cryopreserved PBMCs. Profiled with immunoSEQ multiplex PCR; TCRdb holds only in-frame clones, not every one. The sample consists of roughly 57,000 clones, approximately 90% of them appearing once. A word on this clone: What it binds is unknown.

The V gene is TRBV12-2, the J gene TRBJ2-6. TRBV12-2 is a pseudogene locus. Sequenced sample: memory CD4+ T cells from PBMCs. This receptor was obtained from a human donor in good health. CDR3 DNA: TGTGCAAGTCGCTTAGTGCTGGGTGGGGCCAACGTCCTGACTTTC. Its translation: CASRLVLGGANVLTF.